The text below deals with one T cell receptor (beta chain). Antigen specificity is unknown. The assay was immunoSEQ multiplex PCR, and TCRdb's table has in-frame clones only and misses some. Among 150,000 to 200,000 clones, 85% to 90% were seen once, and the ten largest hold 6.1%. The data were obtained in a study of T cell responses to AZD1222 COVID-19 vaccine. Study-level points and caveats: Most donors were white British, females outnumbered males, and clonal diversity was possibly underestimated. Repertoires were obtained only post-peak T cell response.

Deletions cut 6 bases from V and 4 bases from J, with 12 bases between. This CDR3 region has 13 residues. Germline-derived CDR1 and CDR2 are MNHEY and SVGEGT. The chain carries TRBV6-2 or TRBV6-3 and TRBJ1-1; D gene unclear. This sequence originates from an adult in good health. The source material was peripheral blood, sampled on day 0 of AZD1222 vaccination. CDR3 in DNA: TGTGCCAGCAGCCCCGCCGTTATCACTGAAGCTTTCTTT. This gives the protein CASSPAVITEAFF.